A selection of T cell receptor beta chains follows, all from one sample in a study of T-cell memory formation after mild COVID-19. TCRdb fed the 5' RACE reads into MiXCR, producing one record per CDR3 protein. The sample records around 370,000 distinct CDR3 sequences, roughly 21% being singletons. Sequencing was carried out using PBMCs or a T cell subset sorted from them (not recorded which). The receptors here all came from an adult woman who had mild COVID-19 (a few samples of this study predate the infection). Cell type and time point are not known. The CDR3 runs from the conserved cysteine through the conserved F or W. D genes are given only for firm matches. Part of the rows lack a size; the others show once, few, many or a class for expanded clones.

few	TRBD1	TRBV18	TRBJ1-4	CASSPRQGVEKLFF	TGTGCCAGCTCACCAAGACAGGGAGTCGAAAAACTGTTTTTT
few	-	TRBV29-1	TRBJ1-1	CSVGMYSLNTEAFF	TGCAGCGTTGGTATGTACAGCCTGAACACTGAAGCTTTCTTT
-	-	TRBV6-1	TRBJ2-3	CASSESVRGADTQYF	TGTGCCAGCAGTGAATCCGTGCGGGGTGCAGATACGCAGTATTTT
many	-	TRBV7-9	TRBJ2-1	CASSPRPADEQFF	TGTGCCAGCAGCCCTCGGCCCGCAGATGAGCAGTTCTTC
few	-	TRBV7-2	TRBJ1-2	CASSLGFGGGYGYTF	TGTGCCAGCAGCTTAGGTTTCGGAGGGGGCTATGGCTACACCTTC
-	TRBD2	TRBV12-3/TRBV12-4	TRBJ2-3	CASSHSGLYLTDTQYF	TGTGCCAGCAGCCATAGCGGGCTATACCTCACAGATACGCAGTATTTT
-	-	TRBV12-3/TRBV12-4	TRBJ2-4	CASSWTGESRNIQYF	TGTGCCAGCAGCTGGACGGGAGAGAGCCGAAACATTCAGTACTTC
-	TRBD2	TRBV5-1	TRBJ2-2	CASSLAVAGGHTGELFF	TGCGCCAGCAGCTTGGCAGTCGCGGGAGGGCACACCGGGGAGCTGTTTTTT
-	-	TRBV14	TRBJ2-7	CASSHLDEQYF	TGTGCCAGCAGCCATCTGGACGAGCAGTACTTC
-	-	TRBV12-2	TRBJ1-4	CASRGRSGQEKLFF	TGTGCAAGTCGCGGACGATCGGGACAGGAAAAACTGTTTTTT
-	-	TRBV7-9	TRBJ2-7	CASSALPYRESGEQYF	TGTGCCAGCAGCGCCCTACCCTACAGGGAGTCGGGGGAGCAGTACTTC
-	-	TRBV7-2	TRBJ2-5	CASSFSSRALEETQYF	TGTGCCAGCAGCTTTTCGTCTCGGGCCCTTGAGGAGACCCAGTACTTC
-	TRBD2	TRBV12-3/TRBV12-4	TRBJ2-1	CASSRLSSGGSQFF	TGTGCCAGCAGTCGACTCTCTAGCGGGGGGTCTCAGTTCTTC
-	TRBD1	TRBV7-8	TRBJ1-1	CASSSRQGLIAFF	TGTGCCAGCAGCTCCCGACAGGGATTAATCGCTTTCTTT
-	-	TRBV12-3/TRBV12-4	TRBJ2-1	CASSFEQDLSYNEQFF	TGTGCCAGCAGTTTTGAACAGGACCTATCCTACAATGAGCAGTTCTTC
-	TRBD2	TRBV3-1	TRBJ2-2	CASSLGTSGRFRELFF	TGTGCCAGCAGCCTAGGGACTAGCGGGAGATTCAGGGAGCTGTTTTTT
few	-	TRBV30	TRBJ2-1	CAWKDLASEQFF	TGTGCCTGGAAAGACCTGGCCAGTGAGCAGTTCTTC
-	TRBD2	TRBV10-3	TRBJ2-2	CAISGAGAAGGELFF	TGTGCCATCAGCGGAGCGGGAGCTGCGGGCGGGGAGCTGTTTTTT
few	TRBD1	TRBV12-3/TRBV12-4	TRBJ2-1	CASRTGGNEQFF	TGTGCCTCCAGGACAGGGGGAAATGAGCAGTTCTTC
-	-	TRBV30	TRBJ2-1	CAWGLARVKNEQFF	TGTGCCTGGGGTCTAGCACGAGTCAAGAATGAGCAGTTCTTC
few	-	TRBV20-1	TRBJ1-1	CSLPPDALNTEAFF	TGCAGTTTGCCACCAGATGCCCTGAACACTGAAGCTTTCTTT
-	TRBD2	TRBV6-1	TRBJ2-7	CASSEGGGTDYEQYF	TGTGCCAGCAGTGAAGGGGGGGGGACGGACTACGAGCAGTACTTC
few	-	TRBV6-2/TRBV6-3	TRBJ2-7	CASSYTSETSPYEQYF	TGTGCCAGCAGTTATACCTCCGAGACTAGTCCCTACGAGCAGTACTTC
few	-	TRBV6-2/TRBV6-3	TRBJ1-1	CASSYGGSGNTEAFF	TGTGCCAGCAGTTACGGGGGATCGGGGAACACTGAAGCTTTCTTT
-	TRBD2	TRBV6-2/TRBV6-3	TRBJ2-3	CATGLATTRDTQYF	TGTGCCACCGGACTAGCGACGACTCGGGATACGCAGTATTTT
few	-	TRBV19	TRBJ1-1	CASKAQGLNTEAFF	TGTGCCAGTAAGGCCCAGGGGTTGAACACTGAAGCTTTCTTT
few	-	TRBV6-5	TRBJ2-7	CASSYSQGSFYEQYF	TGTGCCAGCAGTTACTCGCAAGGATCCTTCTACGAGCAGTACTTC
-	TRBD2	TRBV20-1	TRBJ2-1	CSARPAGGNLNEQFF	TGCAGTGCTAGACCAGCGGGGGGGAACCTCAATGAGCAGTTCTTC
-	-	TRBV21-1	TRBJ2-1	CASSARDSYNEQFF	TGTGCCAGCAGCGCCCGGGACTCCTACAATGAGCAGTTCTTC
-	-	TRBV4-1	TRBJ2-7	CASSQDQEVGNYEQYF	TGCGCCAGCAGCCAAGATCAAGAGGTAGGAAACTACGAGCAGTACTTC
few	TRBD1	TRBV27	TRBJ1-1	CASSFQGARAEAFF	TGTGCCAGCAGTTTTCAGGGGGCGAGAGCTGAAGCTTTCTTT
-	TRBD2	TRBV4-2	TRBJ2-2	CASSQPGLQNTGELFF	TGTGCCAGCAGCCAACCGGGACTACAGAACACCGGGGAGCTGTTTTTT
-	-	TRBV9	TRBJ2-3	CASSVHPQVTDTQYF	TGTGCCAGCAGCGTCCATCCTCAGGTCACAGATACGCAGTATTTT
-	-	TRBV10-3	TRBJ1-2	CAISVAGSYGYTF	TGTGCCATCAGTGTCGCAGGTTCTTATGGCTACACCTTC
-	-	TRBV18	TRBJ1-1	CASLETMNTEAFF	TGTGCCAGCTTAGAGACCATGAACACTGAAGCTTTCTTT
-	-	TRBV24-1	TRBJ2-1	CATSDLHGRGSEQFF	TGTGCCACCAGTGATTTGCACGGGAGAGGGAGTGAGCAGTTCTTC
-	TRBD1	TRBV7-9	TRBJ2-3	CASSPRDRAIDTQYF	TGTGCCAGCAGCCCAAGGGACAGGGCGATAGATACGCAGTATTTT
few	TRBD1	TRBV4-3	TRBJ2-7	CASSQANGTARNGVTYEQYF	TGCGCCAGCAGCCAAGCTAACGGGACAGCTAGAAACGGAGTTACCTACGAGCAGTACTTC
few	-	TRBV12-3/TRBV12-4	TRBJ1-1	CASSEGRQNTEAFF	TGTGCCAGCAGTGAAGGGAGGCAGAACACTGAAGCTTTCTTT
-	-	TRBV20-1	TRBJ2-3	CSAAPEEGDTQYF	TGCAGTGCTGCCCCGGAGGAGGGAGATACGCAGTATTTT
few	-	TRBV12-3/TRBV12-4	TRBJ2-7	CASSFQGMAYEQYF	TGTGCCAGCAGTTTCCAGGGGATGGCCTACGAGCAGTACTTC
few	TRBD2	TRBV7-2	TRBJ2-7	CASSETSGVTYEQYF	TGTGCCAGCAGCGAGACTAGCGGGGTTACCTACGAGCAGTACTTC
-	-	TRBV14	TRBJ1-2	CASRLRTGTDYGYTF	TGTGCCAGCAGACTCCGGACCGGGACGGACTATGGCTACACCTTC
-	-	TRBV7-2	TRBJ2-7	CASSLAGLTYEQYF	TGTGCCAGCAGCTTAGCCGGGCTGACCTACGAGCAGTACTTC
-	-	TRBV18	TRBJ2-5	CASSQQGRETQYF	TGTGCCAGCTCACAACAGGGCAGGGAGACCCAGTACTTC
few	-	TRBV20-1	TRBJ1-1	CSTTLNTEAFF	TGCAGTACGACACTGAACACTGAAGCTTTCTTT
-	-	TRBV5-6	TRBJ2-5	CASSLATGPRETQYF	TGTGCCAGCAGCTTGGCCACAGGGCCCCGCGAGACCCAGTACTTC